These T cell receptor beta chains were read from a single sample in a study of cytomegalovirus exposure and HLA in healthy donors. Only in-frame clones appear in the TCRdb table, and some are missing; sequencing was by immunoSEQ multiplex PCR. This table has 140,000 to 150,000 clones, roughly 93% appearing once. Source material: PBMCs. These receptors originate from a man aged 18 to 30 in good health and CMV-seropositive. Each CDR3 is given with its conserved first and last residue. A D gene is named only where the DNA matches it firmly. The size of a clone is reported for some rows only, either as once, few or many, or as a class for expanded clones.

abundance	j_gene	v_gene	d_gene	CDR3aa	CDR3nt
NA	TRBJ2-3	TRBV28	NA	CASSLGVSLTTTDTQYF	TGTGCCAGCAGTTTAGGAGTTTCTTTGACCACCACAGATACGCAGTATTTT
once	TRBJ2-1	TRBV7-6	TRBD2	CASSRRLAGYNEQFF	TGTGCCAGCAGCCGTAGACTAGCGGGGTACAATGAGCAGTTCTTC
once	TRBJ2-1	TRBV19	NA	CASSDRRHSSYNEQFF	TGTGCCAGTAGTGATCGGCGTCACAGCTCCTACAATGAGCAGTTCTTC
NA	TRBJ1-2	TRBV11-2	NA	CASSLGTGYYGYTF	TGTGCCAGCAGCTTAGGAACAGGTTACTATGGCTACACCTTC
NA	TRBJ2-3	TRBV19	NA	CASSTLAGELRDTQYF	TGTGCCAGTAGTACGCTTGCCGGAGAGCTTCGGGATACGCAGTATTTT
NA	TRBJ2-1	TRBV27	TRBD2	CASSAIGTSGPNEQFF	TGTGCCAGCAGTGCGATAGGGACTAGCGGCCCGAATGAGCAGTTCTTC
once	TRBJ1-6	TRBV5-8	TRBD1	CASDRLDRDSPLHF	TGTGCCAGCGACCGACTGGACAGGGATTCACCCCTCCACTTT
NA	TRBJ2-1	TRBV27	TRBD1	CASSLEGARNEQFF	TGTGCCAGCAGTTTAGAGGGGGCAAGGAATGAGCAGTTCTTC
NA	TRBJ2-2	TRBV5-1	TRBD1	CATGTENTGELFF	TGCGCGACCGGGACAGAGAACACCGGGGAGCTGTTTTTT
NA	TRBJ2-4	TRBV29-1	NA	CSVEGLAKNIQYF	TGCAGCGTTGAAGGGCTAGCCAAAAACATTCAGTACTTC
NA	TRBJ2-1	TRBV11-3	TRBD1	CASSARTGYNEQFF	TGTGCCAGCAGCGCTAGGACAGGTTACAATGAGCAGTTCTTC
NA	TRBJ2-2	TRBV11-2	TRBD1	CASGSPGGFTGELFF	TGTGCCAGCGGCTCCCCAGGGGGCTTCACCGGGGAGCTGTTTTTT
NA	TRBJ2-1	TRBV2	TRBD2	CASSDRGLAGDEQFF	TGTGCCAGCAGTGACCGGGGACTAGCAGGCGATGAGCAGTTCTTC
NA	TRBJ2-1	TRBV28	TRBD2	CASSQSTGLAGGKTQFF	TGTGCCAGCAGTCAATCAACGGGACTAGCGGGGGGGAAGACTCAGTTCTTC
NA	TRBJ1-1	TRBV7-2	NA	CASSFSRRNTEAFF	TGTGCCAGCAGCTTTTCGCGTCGTAACACTGAAGCTTTCTTT
NA	TRBJ1-1	TRBV10-3	NA	CAISESQNTEAFF	TGTGCCATCAGTGAGTCTCAGAACACTGAAGCTTTCTTT
NA	TRBJ2-2	TRBV5-1	NA	CASSLDMFGELFF	TGCGCCAGCAGCTTGGATATGTTCGGGGAGCTGTTTTTT
NA	TRBJ2-1	TRBV9	NA	CASSYTTDFADEQFF	TGTGCCAGCAGTTACACGACAGATTTCGCAGATGAGCAGTTCTTC
NA	TRBJ2-3	TRBV4-1	TRBD2	CASSQEGSGLAGSTDTQYF	TGCGCCAGCAGCCAAGAAGGTAGTGGACTAGCGGGAAGCACAGATACGCAGTATTTT
NA	TRBJ2-5	TRBV5-6	TRBD1	CASSYRGLAWETQYF	TGTGCCAGCAGCTACAGGGGGCTGGCGTGGGAGACCCAGTACTTC
NA	TRBJ1-1	TRBV11-2	TRBD1	CASSFGQGDTEAFF	TGTGCCAGCAGTTTTGGACAGGGGGATACTGAAGCTTTCTTT
NA	TRBJ2-7	TRBV4-1	TRBD1	CASSRGGQGDYEQYF	TGCGCCAGCAGCCGGGGTGGACAGGGGGACTACGAGCAGTACTTC
NA	TRBJ2-3	TRBV10-3	TRBD1	CAISRTGTTDTQYF	TGTGCCATCAGCCGGACAGGAACCACAGATACGCAGTATTTT
few	TRBJ2-2	TRBV2	NA	CASRIQGIGELFF	TGTGCCAGTAGGATCCAGGGAATCGGGGAGCTGTTTTTT
NA	TRBJ1-2	TRBV7-9	TRBD1	CASSTGTGGGYTF	TGTGCCAGCAGCACCGGGACAGGGGGTGGCTACACCTTC
NA	TRBJ2-1	TRBV19	NA	CASSPEGSSGDNEQFF	TGTGCCAGCTCGCCCGAAGGATCCTCAGGGGACAATGAGCAGTTCTTC
NA	TRBJ2-7	TRBV12-1	NA	CASSPWTVMAYEQYF	TGTGCCAGCAGCCCGTGGACAGTTATGGCCTACGAGCAGTACTTC
NA	TRBJ1-2	TRBV6-6	NA	CASSYSQGAAFEGYTF	TGTGCCAGCAGTTACTCCCAGGGTGCCGCGTTTGAGGGCTACACCTTC
NA	TRBJ2-7	TRBV10-3	NA	CAIRTGQTFYEQYF	TGTGCCATCAGGACCGGACAGACCTTCTACGAGCAGTACTTC
NA	TRBJ2-1	TRBV29-1	TRBD1	CSAAGGPSYNEQFF	TGCAGCGCCGCAGGGGGCCCCTCCTACAATGAGCAGTTCTTC
NA	TRBJ2-1	TRBV5-1	NA	CASSLVGGSYNEQFF	TGCGCCAGCAGCTTGGTCGGGGGCTCCTACAATGAGCAGTTCTTC
NA	TRBJ2-5	TRBV2	NA	CASSDQYGSGETQYF	TGTGCCAGCAGTGATCAGTACGGGAGCGGGGAGACCCAGTACTTC
NA	TRBJ1-2	TRBV7-2	NA	CASSLDAVPYGYTF	TGTGCCAGCAGCTTAGACGCAGTCCCCTATGGCTACACCTTC
NA	TRBJ2-5	TRBV2	TRBD1	CASRETGGQETQYF	TGTGCCAGCAGGGAGACAGGGGGTCAAGAGACCCAGTACTTC
NA	TRBJ2-7	TRBV7-6	NA	CASSPRTGVGVYEQYF	TGTGCCAGCAGCCCAAGGACGGGGGTTGGGGTTTACGAGCAGTACTTC
NA	TRBJ2-5	TRBV30	NA	CASKGRGTETQYF	TGTGCCTCTAAAGGGCGGGGTACGGAGACCCAGTACTTC
NA	TRBJ2-7	TRBV27	TRBD1	CASSPVTGNEQYF	TGTGCCAGCAGTCCCGTGACAGGGAACGAGCAGTACTTC
NA	TRBJ1-5	TRBV28	TRBD1	CASVTGVGQPQHF	TGTGCCAGCGTGACAGGGGTAGGTCAGCCCCAGCATTTT
NA	TRBJ1-1	TRBV19	NA	CASSSYVNTEAFF	TGTGCCAGTAGTAGTTATGTGAACACTGAAGCTTTCTTT
NA	TRBJ1-1	TRBV19	TRBD1	CASNSGTGVGTEAFF	TGTGCCAGTAACTCGGGGACAGGGGTTGGAACTGAAGCTTTCTTT
NA	TRBJ1-2	TRBV27	NA	CASSPQGWNYGYTF	TGTGCCAGCAGTCCACAGGGCTGGAACTATGGCTACACCTTC
once	TRBJ2-1	TRBV27	TRBD2	CASSPRRVLAVLYQFF	TGTGCCAGCAGTCCCCGCCGTGTGCTAGCGGTCCTTTATCAGTTCTTC
NA	TRBJ2-5	TRBV2	TRBD1	CASGPDRSVETQYF	TGTGCCAGCGGACCGGACAGGTCGGTGGAGACCCAGTACTTC
NA	TRBJ2-3	TRBV29-1	TRBD2	CSLRTSGRSSTDTQYF	TGCAGCCTCCGGACTAGCGGGAGGTCGAGCACAGATACGCAGTATTTT
NA	TRBJ1-1	TRBV5-1	TRBD1	CASSRGQHNTEAFF	TGCGCCAGCAGCAGGGGACAGCATAACACTGAAGCTTTCTTT
NA	TRBJ2-5	TRBV2	NA	CASSKDPVQETQYF	TGTGCCAGCAGTAAAGATCCAGTCCAAGAGACCCAGTACTTC